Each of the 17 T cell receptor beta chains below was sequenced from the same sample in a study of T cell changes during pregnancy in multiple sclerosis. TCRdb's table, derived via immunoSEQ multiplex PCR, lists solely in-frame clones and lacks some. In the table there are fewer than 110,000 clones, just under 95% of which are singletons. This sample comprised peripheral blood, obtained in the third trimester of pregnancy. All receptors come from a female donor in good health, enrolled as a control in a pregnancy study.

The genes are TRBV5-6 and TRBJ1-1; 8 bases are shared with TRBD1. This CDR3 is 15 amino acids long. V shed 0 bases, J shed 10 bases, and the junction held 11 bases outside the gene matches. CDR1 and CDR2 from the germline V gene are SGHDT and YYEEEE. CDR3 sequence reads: CASSLGTGFVVAAFF. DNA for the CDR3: TGTGCCAGCAGCTTGGGGACAGGGTTCGTTGTAGCAGCTTTCTTT.

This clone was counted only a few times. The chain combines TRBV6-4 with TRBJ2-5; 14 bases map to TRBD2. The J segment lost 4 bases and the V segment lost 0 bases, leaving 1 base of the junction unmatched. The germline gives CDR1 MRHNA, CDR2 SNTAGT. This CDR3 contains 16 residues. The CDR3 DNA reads TGTGCCAGCAGTGACTCGACTAGCGGGGGGGCAGAGACCCAGTACTTC. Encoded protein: CASSDSTSGGAETQYF.

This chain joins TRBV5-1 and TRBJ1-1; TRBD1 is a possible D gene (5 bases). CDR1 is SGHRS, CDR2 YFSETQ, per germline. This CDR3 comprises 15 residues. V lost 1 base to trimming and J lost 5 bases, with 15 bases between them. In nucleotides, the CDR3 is TGCGCCAGCAGCTTGACGGCAGGGATAGAGACTGAAGCTTTCTTT. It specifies CASSLTAGIETEAFF.

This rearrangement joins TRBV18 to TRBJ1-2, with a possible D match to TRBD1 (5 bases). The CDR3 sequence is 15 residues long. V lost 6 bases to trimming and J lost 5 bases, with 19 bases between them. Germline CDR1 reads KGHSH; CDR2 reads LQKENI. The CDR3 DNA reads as TGTGCCAGCTCGTGGGGGGAACCGGCCTTTTATGGCTACACCTTC. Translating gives CASSWGEPAFYGYTF.

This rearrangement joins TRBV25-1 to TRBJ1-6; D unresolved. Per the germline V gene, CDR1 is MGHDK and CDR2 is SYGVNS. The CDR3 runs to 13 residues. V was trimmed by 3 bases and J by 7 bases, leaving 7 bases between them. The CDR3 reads CASSEVANSPLHF. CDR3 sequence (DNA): TGTGCCAGCAGTGAGGTGGCAAATTCACCCCTCCACTTT.

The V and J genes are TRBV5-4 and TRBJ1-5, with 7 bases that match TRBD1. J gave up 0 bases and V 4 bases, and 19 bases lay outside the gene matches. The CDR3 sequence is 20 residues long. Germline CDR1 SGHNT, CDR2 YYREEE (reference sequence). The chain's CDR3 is CASSPYPPGTEQNSNQPQHF. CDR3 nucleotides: TGTGCCAGCAGCCCATACCCCCCCGGGACAGAGCAAAATAGCAATCAGCCCCAGCATTTT.

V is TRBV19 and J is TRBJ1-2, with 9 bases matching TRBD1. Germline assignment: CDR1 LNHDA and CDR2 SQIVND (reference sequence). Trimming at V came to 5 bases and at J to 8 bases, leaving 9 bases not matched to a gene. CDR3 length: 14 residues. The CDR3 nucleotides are TGTGCCAGTAGTCCCCGACAGGGGGTTCGAGGCTACACCTTC. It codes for CASSPRQGVRGYTF.

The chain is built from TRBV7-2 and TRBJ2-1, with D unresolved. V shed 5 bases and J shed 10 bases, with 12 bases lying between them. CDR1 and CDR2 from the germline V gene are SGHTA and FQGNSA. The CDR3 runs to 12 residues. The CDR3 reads CASSLITEEQFF. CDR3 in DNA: TGTGCCAGCAGCCTAATTACGGAGGAGCAGTTCTTC. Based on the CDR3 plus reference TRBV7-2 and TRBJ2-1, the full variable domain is GAGVSQSPSNKVTEKGKDVELRCDPISGHTALYWYRQSLGQGLEFLIYFQGNSAPDKSGLPSDRFSAERTGGSVSTLTIQRTQQEDSAVYLCASSLITEEQFFGPGTRLTVL.

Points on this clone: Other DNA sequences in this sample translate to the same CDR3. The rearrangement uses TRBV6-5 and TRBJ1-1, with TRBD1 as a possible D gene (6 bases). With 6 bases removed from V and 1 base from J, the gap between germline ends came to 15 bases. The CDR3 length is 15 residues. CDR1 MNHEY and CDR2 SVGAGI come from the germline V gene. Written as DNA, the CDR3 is TGTGCCAGCAGCAGCCGGGACACCTGGAACACTGAAGCTTTCTTT. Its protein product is CASSSRDTWNTEAFF.

The CDR3 loop reads CASSQGTGLSYEQYF. The CDR3 DNA sequence: TGTGCCAGCAGCCAAGGGACAGGACTCTCCTACGAGCAGTACTTC. The rearrangement joins TRBV4-2 to TRBJ2-7, with 7 bases matching TRBD1. V shed 1 base, J shed 0 bases, and the junction held 3 bases outside the gene matches. CDR1 LGHNA and CDR2 YNFKEQ come from the germline V gene. The CDR3 consists of 15 residues.

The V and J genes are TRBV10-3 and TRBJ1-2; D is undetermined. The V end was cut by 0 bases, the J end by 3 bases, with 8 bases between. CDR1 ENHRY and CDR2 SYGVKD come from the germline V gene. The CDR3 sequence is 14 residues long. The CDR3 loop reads CAISESPGYYGYTF. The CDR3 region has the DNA TGTGCCATCAGTGAGTCTCCGGGATACTATGGCTACACCTTC.

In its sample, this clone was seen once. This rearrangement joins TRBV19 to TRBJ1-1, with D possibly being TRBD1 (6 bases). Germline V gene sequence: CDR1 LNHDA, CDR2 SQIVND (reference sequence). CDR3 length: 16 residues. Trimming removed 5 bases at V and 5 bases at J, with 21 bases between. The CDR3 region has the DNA TGTGCCAGTAGTTTGACAGGTGTTGGGATAGCGACTGAAGCTTTCTTT. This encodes CASSLTGVGIATEAFF.

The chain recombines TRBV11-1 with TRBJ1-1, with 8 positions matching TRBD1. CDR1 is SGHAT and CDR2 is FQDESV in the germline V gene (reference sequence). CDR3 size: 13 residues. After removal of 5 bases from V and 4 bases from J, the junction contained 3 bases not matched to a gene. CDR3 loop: CASSLTGATEAFF. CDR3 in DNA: TGTGCCAGCAGCCTGACAGGGGCCACTGAAGCTTTCTTT. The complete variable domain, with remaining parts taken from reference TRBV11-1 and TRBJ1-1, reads EAEVAQSPRYKITEKSQAVAFWCDPISGHATLYWYRQILGQGPELLVQFQDESVVDDSQLPKDRFSAERLKGVDSTLKIQPAELGDSAMYLCASSLTGATEAFFGQGTRLTVV.

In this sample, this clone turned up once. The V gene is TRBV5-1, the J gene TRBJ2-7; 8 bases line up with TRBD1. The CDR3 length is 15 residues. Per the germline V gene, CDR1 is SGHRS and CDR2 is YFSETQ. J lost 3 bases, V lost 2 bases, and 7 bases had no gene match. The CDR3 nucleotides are TGCGCCAGCAGCTTCGCCCGACAGGGGTTCTACGAGCAGTACTTC. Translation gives CASSFARQGFYEQYF. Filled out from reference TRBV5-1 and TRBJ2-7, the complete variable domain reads KAGVTQTPRYLIKTRGQQVTLSCSPISGHRSVSWYQQTPGQGLQFLFEYFSETQRNKGNFPGRFSGRQFSNSRSEMNVSTLELGDSALYLCASSFARQGFYEQYFGPGTRLTVT.

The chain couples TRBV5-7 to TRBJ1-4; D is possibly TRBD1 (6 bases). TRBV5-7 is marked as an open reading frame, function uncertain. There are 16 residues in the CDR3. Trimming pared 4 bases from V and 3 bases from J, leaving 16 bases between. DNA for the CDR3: TGTGCCAGCAGCCAGGGACACCGAGGCTCTAATGAAAAACTGTTTTTT. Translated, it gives CASSQGHRGSNEKLFF.

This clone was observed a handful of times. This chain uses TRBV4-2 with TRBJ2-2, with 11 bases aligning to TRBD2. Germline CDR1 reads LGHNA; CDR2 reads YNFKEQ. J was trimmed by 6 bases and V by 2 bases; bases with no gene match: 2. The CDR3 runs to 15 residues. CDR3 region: CASSQTSGGSGELFF. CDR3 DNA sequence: TGTGCCAGCAGCCAAACTAGCGGGGGATCCGGGGAGCTGTTTTTT.

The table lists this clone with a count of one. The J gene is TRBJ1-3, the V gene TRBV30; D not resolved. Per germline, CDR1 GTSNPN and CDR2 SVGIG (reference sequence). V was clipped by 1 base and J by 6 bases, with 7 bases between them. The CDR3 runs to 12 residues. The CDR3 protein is CAWSGSPNTIYF. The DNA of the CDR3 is TGTGCCTGGAGTGGCAGTCCAAACACCATATATTTT.